Below are 6 T cell receptor beta chains sequenced from a single sample in a study of Graves' ophthalmopathy and Graves' hyperthyroidism. Transcripts of RNA were the source for amplifying TCR beta CDR3 regions. HTBI-primed first-round RT-PCR preceded second-round multiplex PCR. TCRdb processed the multiplex PCR reads anew with MiXCR; each CDR3 protein has one entry. The table lists about 160,000 distinct CDR3 sequences, under 40% of them singletons, with roughly 6% in the top ten. Sequenced: peripheral blood. These receptors all stem from a woman aged 40 to 50 with Graves' ophthalmopathy.

At least ten counts were recorded for this clonotype. A single base separates this from a much larger clone, so it may be a read error. V usage is TRBV7-2 and J usage is TRBJ2-4; 10 positions match TRBD2. The CDR3 contains 19 residues. Germline V lookup: CDR1 SGHTA, CDR2 FQGNSA. CDR3 DNA sequence: TGTGCCAGCAGCTTATCGGCCCTGCTAGCGGGAGAGGACAAAGACATTCAGTACTTC. Amino acid sequence: CASSLSALLAGEDKDIQYF.

The chain couples TRBV6-1 to TRBJ1-5; D is ambiguous. CDR1 is MNHNS and CDR2 is SASEGT in the germline V gene. There are 12 residues in the CDR3. V dropped 4 bases and J dropped 7 bases, with 8 bases sitting between them. CDR3 amino acids: CASSGAFQPQHF. CDR3 sequence (DNA): TGTGCCAGCAGTGGAGCATTCCAGCCCCAGCATTTT.

This clonotype was seen ten or more times. The CDR3 coding sequence is TGTGCCAGCGGTCCCCCAGGGTCTGGGGCCAACGTCCTGACTTTC. Translating it yields CASGPPGSGANVLTF. The rearrangement links TRBV28 to TRBJ2-6; possible D gene TRBD1, 5 bases. Trimming stripped 8 bases from V and 1 base from J, with 12 bases between. The length of the CDR3 is 15 residues. Germline CDR1 reads MDHEN; CDR2 reads SYDVKM.

This clonotype has a count of ten or more. The V call is TRBV27, the J call TRBJ2-4; TRBD1 matches at 10 bases. This CDR3 has 15 residues. V gave up 2 bases and J gave up 9 bases; unmatched junction bases: 7. CDR1 and CDR2 (germline): MNHEY, SMNVEV (reference sequence). The CDR3 spells CASSLIGTGASIQYF. The CDR3 nucleotides read TGTGCCAGCAGTTTAATCGGGACAGGGGCAAGCATTCAGTACTTC.

This clonotype has ten or more counts. This chain links TRBV4-1 with TRBJ1-1; no firm D call. The V end was cut by 3 bases, the J end by 0 bases, with 14 bases between. The CDR3 is 16 amino acids. Looked up from germline, CDR1 is MGHRA and CDR2 is YSYEKL. The DNA for the CDR3 is TGCGCCAGCAGCCATCCAGGAGGGCAACTGAACACTGAAGCTTTCTTT. It is translated as CASSHPGGQLNTEAFF.

This clonotype came up many times. The chain combines TRBV25-1 with TRBJ2-2; D gene uncertain. V was pared by 4 bases and J by 6 bases, with 0 bases between. The germline V gene has CDR1 MGHDK and CDR2 SYGVNS. The CDR3 consists of 10 residues. CDR3 sequence: CASSAGELFF. The CDR3 coding sequence is TGTGCCAGCAGTGCCGGGGAGCTGTTTTTT.